This entry lists 27 T cell receptor beta chains sequenced from one sample in a study of control samples from healthy donors and cancer patients. Clones were read by immunoSEQ multiplex PCR, and TCRdb kept only the in-frame ones, dropping some. The table lists some 140,000 clones, around 85% of them singletons. Sequencing input: blood. These receptors were obtained from a woman between 25 and 40 years old in good health.

V is TRBV6-5 and J is TRBJ1-2, with no clear D. Between the trimmed V and J ends, which lost 5 bases and 7 bases, there was a span of 11 bases. The germline V gene has CDR1 MNHEY and CDR2 SVGAGI. The CDR3 is made up of 12 amino acids. The CDR3 DNA reads as TGTGCCAGCAGTCCGAGTCTAGGTGGCTACACCTTC. It codes for CASSPSLGGYTF.

This rearrangement joins TRBV19 to TRBJ2-5, with a weak D call TRBD1 (6 bases). The CDR3 is made up of 13 amino acids. The germline V gene has CDR1 LNHDA and CDR2 SQIVND (reference sequence). Trimming stripped 0 bases from V and 12 bases from J, with 14 bases between. CDR3 in amino acids: CASSIDLRGHKYF. In DNA form, the CDR3 reads TGTGCCAGTAGTATAGATCTTCGGGGACATAAGTACTTC.

The gene calls are TRBV6-5 and TRBJ1-1; D not certain. Germline CDR1 and CDR2: MNHEY and SVGAGI. V lost 1 base and J lost 2, with 11 bases in between. The CDR3 contains 15 residues. CDR3 region: CASSYFNDDNTEAFF. Written as DNA, the CDR3 is TGTGCCAGCAGTTACTTCAATGACGATAACACTGAAGCTTTCTTT.

This sequence joins TRBV2 and TRBJ2-3; possibly TRBD2 for D (7 bases). The germline V gene encodes CDR1 SNHLY and CDR2 FYNNEI. The CDR3 extends over 17 amino acids. The V and J ends lost 2 bases and 4 bases respectively, with 19 bases between them. The CDR3 nucleotides are TGTGCCAGCAGTGAATGGGGGGGCGATGATCAATCAGATACGCAGTATTTT. Translation gives CASSEWGGDDQSDTQYF. The whole variable domain, remainder taken from reference TRBV2 and TRBJ2-3, is EPEVTQTPSHQVTQMGQEVILRCVPISNHLYFYWYRQILGQKVEFLVSFYNNEISEKSEIFDDQFSVERPDGSNFTLKIRSTKLEDSAMYFCASSEWGGDDQSDTQYFGPGTRLTVL.

This clone showed up just a few times. Other nucleotide sequences from this sample produce the same CDR3. The genes are TRBV2 and TRBJ1-4; D is uncertain. The V gene's germline CDR1 is SNHLY and CDR2 FYNNEI. The germline V and J ends were trimmed by 3 bases and 0 bases, with 5 bases remaining between them. CDR3 length: 14 residues. The CDR3 nucleotides are TGTGCCAGCAGTGACAGTGCAACTAATGAAAAACTGTTTTTT. Residues: CASSDSATNEKLFF.

The rearrangement uses TRBV11-2 and TRBJ1-3, with unresolved D. Germline V lookup: CDR1 SGHAT, CDR2 FQNNGV. V lost 5 bases and J lost 0, with 11 bases in between. CDR3 length: 15 amino acids. The CDR3 loop reads CASSTAGTSGNTIYF. The CDR3 nucleotides are TGTGCCAGCAGCACGGCGGGAACCTCTGGAAACACCATATATTTT.

This clone occurred once. The chain links TRBV4-2 to TRBJ2-7, with 8 bases matching TRBD2. The length of the CDR3 is 16 residues. V trimming: 4 bases; J trimming: 0 bases; junction bases outside the gene matches: 8. Germline V CDR1 and CDR2: LGHNA, YNFKEQ. CDR3 nucleotide sequence: TGTGCCAGCAGCCGGGATACTAGCGGTAGCTCCTACGAGCAGTACTTC. It is translated as CASSRDTSGSSYEQYF.

This chain uses TRBV6-2 or TRBV6-3 with TRBJ2-6; D gene ambiguous. CDR3 length equals 15 residues. The ends were cut back, 5 bases at V and 0 bases at J, with 8 bases in the middle. In germline, CDR1 is MNHEY, CDR2 SVGEGT. CDR3 in amino acids: CASSPTYSGANVLTF. CDR3 nucleotide sequence: TGTGCCAGCAGTCCAACATACTCTGGGGCCAACGTCCTGACTTTC.

The genes are TRBV2 and TRBJ1-5, with D possibly being TRBD1 (5 bases). V was shortened by 1 base and J by 7 bases, with 8 bases between the two germline ends. CDR1 and CDR2 (germline): SNHLY, FYNNEI. This CDR3 has 13 amino acids. The CDR3: CASSEVREQPQHF. Written as DNA, the CDR3 is TGTGCCAGCAGTGAAGTCAGGGAGCAGCCCCAGCATTTT.

V usage is TRBV5-1 and J usage is TRBJ2-2, with TRBD2 matching 12 bases. There are 16 residues in the CDR3. J lost 6 bases, V lost 4 bases, and 7 bases had no gene match. Germline loops: CDR1 SGHRS, CDR2 YFSETQ. The CDR3 DNA follows: TGCGCCAGCAGCCCTCTGACTAGCGGGAGCTCCGGGGAGCTGTTTTTT. Translation gives CASSPLTSGSSGELFF. The variable domain in full, with the rest retrieved from reference TRBV5-1 and TRBJ2-2, is KAGVTQTPRYLIKTRGQQVTLSCSPISGHRSVSWYQQTPGQGLQFLFEYFSETQRNKGNFPGRFSGRQFSNSRSEMNVSTLELGDSALYLCASSPLTSGSSGELFFGEGSRLTVL.

This chain links TRBV15 with TRBJ2-5; D gene unclear. V was cut by 1 base and J by 4 bases, with 13 bases left in between. Germline V CDR1 and CDR2: LNHNV, YYDKDF (reference sequence). The CDR3 sequence is 15 residues long. CDR3 protein: CATSRVGWRGETQYF. The CDR3 nucleotides are TGTGCCACCAGCAGAGTAGGGTGGAGAGGAGAGACCCAGTACTTC.

This rearrangement joins TRBV9 to TRBJ2-3, with TRBD2 matching 7 bases. The CDR3 is made up of 15 amino acids. CDR1 is SGDLS, CDR2 YYNGEE, per germline. V lost 1 base to trimming and J lost 5 bases; unmatched junction nucleotides: 7. The CDR3 coding sequence is TGTGCCAGCAGCGTAATGGCGGGAGTAGGAGATACGCAGTATTTT. Protein sequence: CASSVMAGVGDTQYF. The full variable domain, in which reference TRBV9 and TRBJ2-3 provide the parts outside the CDR3, is DSGVTQTPKHLITATGQRVTLRCSPRSGDLSVYWYQQSLDQGLQFLIQYYNGEERAKGNILERFSAQQFPDLHSELNLSSLELGDSALYFCASSVMAGVGDTQYFGPGTRLTVL.

This rearrangement joins TRBV2 to TRBJ1-2; the match to TRBD1 covers 7 bases. Germline loops: CDR1 SNHLY, CDR2 FYNNEI. V lost 6 bases to trimming and J lost 6 bases; unmatched junction nucleotides: 13. The length of the CDR3 is 15 residues. The CDR3 reads CASRALGQPGDGYTF. The CDR3 DNA follows: TGTGCCAGCAGAGCCCTGGGACAGCCTGGGGATGGCTACACCTTC.

This chain connects TRBV4-2 to TRBJ1-2; the D is unclear. With 1 base removed from V and 1 base from J, the gap between germline ends came to 7 bases. This CDR3 has 14 amino acids. Germline assignment: CDR1 LGHNA and CDR2 YNFKEQ. CDR3 in amino acids: CASSQVNGNYGYTF. The CDR3 DNA is TGTGCCAGCAGCCAAGTCAACGGTAACTATGGCTACACCTTC.

The CDR3 sequence is CASSEDRGGLINNEQFF. The CDR3 nucleotides are TGTGCCAGCAGTGAAGACAGGGGCGGCCTTATAAACAATGAGCAGTTCTTC. J is TRBJ2-1 and V is TRBV27, with TRBD1 identical over 8 bases. V gave up 5 bases and J gave up 5 bases; unmatched junction bases: 14. The CDR3 covers 17 residues. Germline CDR1 MNHEY, CDR2 SMNVEV (reference sequence).

The sample holds one count of this clone. J is TRBJ2-5 and V is TRBV6-5; tentatively, D is TRBD2 (6 bases). The germline V and J ends were trimmed by 2 bases and 5 bases, with 9 bases remaining between them. This CDR3 spans 13 amino acids. Germline V CDR1 and CDR2: MNHEY, SVGAGI. CDR3: CASSYGGMETQYF. For the CDR3, the DNA is TGTGCCAGCAGTTACGGAGGGATGGAGACCCAGTACTTC.

This chain joins TRBV4-2 and TRBJ2-7; D unresolved. Per the germline V gene, CDR1 is LGHNA and CDR2 is YNFKEQ. The V and J ends lost 0 bases and 2 bases respectively, with 11 bases between them. The length of the CDR3 is 15 residues. Here the CDR3 reads CASSQDLSRTYEQYF. The CDR3 DNA sequence: TGTGCCAGCAGCCAAGATCTGTCTAGAACCTACGAGCAGTACTTC.

The V gene is TRBV1, the J gene TRBJ2-1; TRBD1, the table's D call, lacks a check against the DNA. TRBV1 is an annotated pseudogene. The CDR3 has 17 residues. CDR3 sequence: CTSSLRRGTSQLGEQFF. The CDR3 coding sequence is TGCACCAGCAGCCTCCGAAGGGGGACCTCCCAATTGGGTGAGCAGTTCTTC.

This clone turned up a few times. For the CDR3, the DNA is TGTGCCAGCAGCTTAGCGAGGAGTTACGAGCAGTACTTC. Encoded protein: CASSLARSYEQYF. J is TRBJ2-7 and V is TRBV7-2; unclear D gene. The germline V gene has CDR1 SGHTA and CDR2 FQGNSA. V was clipped by 0 bases and J by 4 bases, with 7 bases between them. The CDR3 sequence is 13 residues long.

V is TRBV29-1 and J is TRBJ2-1, with D unresolved. This CDR3 spans 13 amino acids. Trimming stripped 6 bases from V and 0 bases from J, with 9 bases between. From germline, CDR1 is SQVTM and CDR2 ANQGSEA. The DNA for the CDR3 is TGCAGCGTGTGCGTTAGCTCCTACAATGAGCAGTTCTTC. This translates into CSVCVSSYNEQFF.

V and J are TRBV30 and TRBJ2-7; TRBD2 matches 10 bases. The germline gives CDR1 GTSNPN, CDR2 SVGIG (reference sequence). CDR3 size: 15 residues. V was clipped by 0 bases and J by 7 bases; unmatched bases: 9. CDR3 residues: CAWSVRLAGEGEQYF. The CDR3 coding sequence is TGTGCCTGGAGTGTACGTCTAGCGGGAGAGGGGGAGCAGTACTTC. The variable domain in full, completed from reference TRBV30 and TRBJ2-7, reads SQTIHQWPATLVQPVGSPLSLECTVEGTSNPNLYWYRQAAGRGLQLLFYSVGIGQISSEVPQNLSASRPQDRQFILSSKKLLLSDSGFYLCAWSVRLAGEGEQYFGPGTRLTVT.

This clone appeared a single time. This chain uses TRBV6-5 with TRBJ1-1, with D perhaps TRBD1 (5 bases). The germline V gene has CDR1 MNHEY and CDR2 SVGAGI. Trimming took 7 bases from V and 9 from J, leaving 12 bases between them. The CDR3 runs to 11 residues. Here the CDR3 reads CASTHQGKAFF. The CDR3 DNA is TGTGCCAGCACCCACCAGGGCAAAGCTTTCTTT.

V usage is TRBV18 and J usage is TRBJ2-7, with D unclear. Trimming pared 3 bases from V and 3 bases from J, leaving 12 bases between. The CDR3 sequence is 14 residues long. Germline loops: CDR1 KGHSH, CDR2 LQKENI. The CDR3 here is CASSPESADYEQYF. The CDR3 nucleotides are TGTGCCAGCTCACCGGAGTCGGCAGACTACGAGCAGTACTTC.

The chain joins TRBV6-6 to TRBJ2-2; 7 bases align to TRBD2. V was pared by 0 bases and J by 5 bases, with 3 bases of the junction left unmatched. This CDR3 has 15 amino acids. Germline values: CDR1 MNHNY, CDR2 SVGAGI (reference sequence). The CDR3 DNA reads TGTGCCAGCAGTTACTCCGGGCGGGAGACCGGGGAGCTGTTTTTT. This encodes CASSYSGRETGELFF.

The V gene is TRBV5-1, the J gene TRBJ1-2, with 10 bases identical to TRBD1. This CDR3 spans 17 amino acids. CDR1 and CDR2 from the germline V gene are SGHRS and YFSETQ. V lost 0 bases, J lost 2 bases, and 7 bases stayed unmatched. CDR3 DNA: TGCGCCAGCAGCTTGGGAGCACAGGGACAGGGGAACTATGGCTACACCTTC. It is translated as CASSLGAQGQGNYGYTF.

This clone came up a few times. The chain employs TRBV9 and TRBJ2-5, with 9 bases matching TRBD2. After removal of 2 bases from V and 4 bases from J, the junction contained 3 bases not matched to a gene. The CDR3 sequence is 14 residues long. Germline loops: CDR1 SGDLS, CDR2 YYNGEE. The CDR3 loop is CASSVWREGETQYF. The CDR3 DNA follows: TGTGCCAGCAGCGTCTGGCGGGAGGGAGAGACCCAGTACTTC.

The V gene is TRBV18, the J gene TRBJ2-5; D is perhaps TRBD1 (6 bases). Trimming removed 3 bases at V and 4 bases at J, with 9 bases between. The CDR3 consists of 13 residues. CDR1 and CDR2 from the germline V gene are KGHSH and LQKENI. The CDR3 sequence: CASSPSGVETQYF. The CDR3 bases are TGTGCCAGCTCACCCTCAGGGGTAGAGACCCAGTACTTC.